These 11 T cell receptor beta chains were sequenced from one sample in a study of blood T cell repertoires in COVID-19. Clones were read by immunoSEQ multiplex PCR, and TCRdb kept only the in-frame ones, dropping some. The data hold some 130,000 clones, with over 60% observed a single time. Sequenced material: peripheral blood. The receptors were gathered from a woman aged 70-85 years with acute or convalescent COVID-19.

As for this clone: Other DNA variants within this sample encode the same CDR3. This chain links TRBV6-5 with TRBJ1-3, with TRBD1 identical over 7 bases. With 5 bases clipped from V and 3 bases from J, the junction kept 7 bases outside the gene matches. This CDR3 has 15 residues. The germline gives CDR1 MNHEY, CDR2 SVGAGI. The DNA for the CDR3 is TGTGCCAGCAGTCGCCGAGGGGGCGTTGGAAACACCATATATTTT. It specifies CASSRRGGVGNTIYF.

The J gene is TRBJ2-7, the V gene TRBV15, with 10 bases matching TRBD1. Germline V CDR1 and CDR2: LNHNV, YYDKDF (reference sequence). CDR3 length equals 15 residues. The V and J ends lost 5 bases and 2 bases, in that order; junction bases with no gene match: 6. CDR3 residues: CATSVGQGSAYEQYF. In DNA form, the CDR3 reads TGTGCCACCAGCGTGGGACAGGGGAGCGCCTACGAGCAGTACTTC.

This rearrangement joins TRBV10-3 to TRBJ2-3; 8 nucleotides line up with TRBD2. The germline V gene has CDR1 ENHRY and CDR2 SYGVKD. Trimming at V came to 4 bases and at J to 5 bases, leaving 11 bases not matched to a gene. This CDR3 region has 16 residues. CDR3 bases: TGTGCCATCAGTGGAGGTGGCGGGGGGCAGGGAGATACGCAGTATTTT. It encodes CAISGGGGGQGDTQYF.

The V and J genes are TRBV6-4 and TRBJ2-1; 11 positions agree with TRBD1. The J segment lost 7 bases and the V segment lost 3 bases, leaving 5 bases of the junction unmatched. The CDR3 is 15 amino acids. Germline lookup yields CDR1 MRHNA and CDR2 SNTAGT. The CDR3 coding sequence is TGTGCCAGCAGTGAAACCGGGACAGGGGGTAATGAGCAGTTCTTC. Its translation: CASSETGTGGNEQFF.

J is TRBJ1-4 and V is TRBV29-1, with D unresolved. Germline CDR1 SQVTM, CDR2 ANQGSEA. V shed 7 bases and J shed 0 bases, with 12 bases lying between them. The length of the CDR3 is 14 residues. CDR3 loop: CSARVAATNEKLFF. The CDR3 DNA sequence: TGCAGCGCCCGAGTAGCAGCAACTAATGAAAAACTGTTTTTT.

The V call is TRBV7-9, the J call TRBJ1-2; D is possibly TRBD1 (5 bases). The CDR3 is made up of 14 amino acids. V lost 5 bases to trimming and J lost 6 bases, with 16 bases between them. Germline loops: CDR1 SEHNR, CDR2 FQNEAQ (reference sequence). The CDR3 DNA is TGTGCCAGCAGCCGGACGGGGGGTTGGGATGGCTACACCTTC. It is translated as CASSRTGGWDGYTF.

The chain uses TRBV6-5 and TRBJ1-5, with D uncertain. V lost 2 bases and J 5 bases, leaving 7 bases between the germline ends. Germline V lookup: CDR1 MNHEY, CDR2 SVGAGI. This CDR3 has 13 amino acids. The CDR3 coding sequence is TGTGCCAGCAGTTACAATCGAGATCAGCCCCAGCATTTT. It is translated as CASSYNRDQPQHF.

The DNA of the CDR3 is TGTGCCATCAGTGAACGACAGGGAAGCTATGGCTACACCTTC. Its translation: CAISERQGSYGYTF. This chain connects TRBV10-3 to TRBJ1-2, with 7 bases fitting TRBD1. The J segment lost 4 bases and the V segment lost 3 bases, leaving 5 bases of the junction unmatched. Germline CDR1 reads ENHRY; CDR2 reads SYGVKD. The CDR3 has 14 amino acids.

The chain employs TRBV2 and TRBJ2-7; 7 bases map to TRBD1. This CDR3 comprises 17 residues. From germline, CDR1 is SNHLY and CDR2 FYNNEI. With 2 bases clipped from V and 5 bases from J, the junction kept 15 bases outside the gene matches. The CDR3 here is CASSERRRQGVPDEQYF. In DNA, the CDR3 is TGTGCCAGCAGTGAAAGGAGAAGGCAGGGGGTCCCCGACGAGCAGTACTTC.

The chain combines TRBV7-2 with TRBJ1-5; TRBD1 is a possible D gene (5 bases). The CDR3 contains 14 residues. V lost 2 bases and J lost 3, with 8 bases in between. Germline CDR1 and CDR2: SGHTA and FQGNSA. CDR3 amino acids: CASSLQGLNQPQHF. DNA for the CDR3: TGTGCCAGCAGCTTACAGGGACTCAATCAGCCCCAGCATTTT.

This clone is a singleton in its sample. The chain is built from TRBV2 and TRBJ1-5; 9 bases are a match to TRBD1. V was pared by 5 bases and J by 7 bases, with 9 bases of the junction left unmatched. CDR1 SNHLY and CDR2 FYNNEI come from the germline V gene. The CDR3 has 15 amino acids. The DNA of the CDR3 is TGTGCCAGCAGTCTATCGAGGACAGGGGCCCAGCCCCAGCATTTT. Translating gives CASSLSRTGAQPQHF.